The clone carrying this TCR beta chain was recorded many times. TCRdb reprocessed the reads with MiXCR, giving one entry per CDR3 protein. In the table there are fewer than 250,000 distinct CDR3 sequences, around 30% of which are singletons. The source of the sample is a study of kidney transplant recipient with SARS-CoV-2 infection. The ends were cut back, 5 bases at V and 4 bases at J, with 23 bases in the middle. The CDR3 loop spans 17 amino acids. The starting material was a blood sample, obtained at baseline and on roughly day 110 from a kidney transplant recipient. The chain couples TRBV23-1 to TRBJ1-2; no firm D call. TRBV23-1 is placed among ORFs of uncertain function. This receptor was obtained from a young adult male patient who had COVID-19 and was a kidney transplant recipient. Some T cells may originate from the graft donor. This CDR3 is CASSDNPLRRKTYGYTF. CDR3 nucleotides: TGCGCCAGCAGTGATAATCCGCTACGCAGAAAGACCTATGGCTACACCTTC.